The subject of this entry is one T cell receptor (beta chain). The data are from a study of blood T cell repertoires in COVID-19. Study information: Acute-phase and convalescent COVID-19 samples originated in the United States, Italy and Spain. Nucleic acid was either cDNA or gDNA, and it came from T cells, B-cell-depleted T cells, or PBMCs.

Per the original data handling: Nucleated cell number was recorded as an estimate derived from reference gene primer amplification. The table came from immunoSEQ multiplex PCR; TCRdb's copy has only in-frame clones and leaves some out. V, J and clone size are those of that table, while D and trimming were read from the DNA. This sample yields roughly 250,000 clones, of which roughly 84% are seen a single time; roughly 8.6% belongs to the top ten. The sample taken for sequencing was peripheral blood. This TCR was sampled from a human donor in a cohort sampled during active COVID-19.

CDR3 sequence: CASSLSSGVRVLYF. The CDR3 nucleotides are TGCGCCAGCAGCTTGTCGTCAGGGGTTCGGGTTTTGTACTTC. V usage is TRBV5-1 and J usage is TRBJ2-7; TRBD1 might be the D (6 bases). The CDR3 is 14 residues long. Germline V gene sequence: CDR1 SGHRS, CDR2 YFSETQ. V dropped 1 base and J dropped 12 bases, with 20 bases sitting between them. Filled out from reference TRBV5-1 and TRBJ2-7, the complete variable domain reads KAGVTQTPRYLIKTRGQQVTLSCSPISGHRSVSWYQQTPGQGLQFLFEYFSETQRNKGNFPGRFSGRQFSNSRSEMNVSTLELGDSALYLCASSLSSGVRVLYFGPGTRLTVT.